One and the same sample provided the 5 T cell receptor beta chains below, sequenced in a study of tumor-infiltrating lymphocytes in oesophageal squamous cell carcinoma. From the PCR reads, TCRdb called clonotypes with MiXCR, one entry per CDR3 protein. The repertoire holds 15,000 to 20,000 distinct CDR3 sequences, with 40% to 45% as singletons. The sample was normal esophageal tissue next to the tumor. The receptors here all came from a female donor with esophageal squamous cell carcinoma.

This clonotype has ten or more counts. The chain joins TRBV6-1 to TRBJ1-2, with D maybe TRBD1 (6 bases). Germline-derived CDR1 and CDR2 are MNHNS and SASEGT. This CDR3 comprises 12 residues. The V and J ends lost 8 bases and 7 bases respectively, with 14 bases between them. CDR3 region: CASEGGLGGYTF. CDR3 sequence (DNA): TGTGCCAGCGAGGGGGGGTTGGGTGGCTACACCTTC.

Concerning this clonotype: Germline and junction disagree at one end, which may indicate a read error. The rearrangement links TRBV5-1 to TRBJ2-1; 7 bases match TRBD2. This CDR3 spans 15 amino acids. Germline CDR1 is SGHRS and CDR2 is YFSETQ. CDR3 sequence (DNA): TGCGCCAGCAGAAATGGACTAGTAGACTACAATGAGCACTACTTC. Translating gives CASRNGLVDYNEHYF.

CDR3 coding DNA: TGTGCCAGCTTGTACACCGGGGAGCTGTTTTTT. Protein sequence: CASLYTGELFF. V and J are TRBV12-3 or TRBV12-4 and TRBJ2-2; D remains ambiguous. The ends were cut back, 8 bases at V and 3 bases at J, with 4 bases in the middle. The CDR3 is made up of 11 amino acids.

The sample holds a few counts of this clonotype. This chain uses TRBV7-8 with TRBJ1-5; a weak D match, TRBD1 (5 bases). In germline, CDR1 is SGHVS, CDR2 FQNEAQ. Trimming stripped 1 base from V and 6 bases from J, with 7 bases between. CDR3 length equals 13 residues. The CDR3 sequence is CASSLDRGQPQHF. In nucleotides, the CDR3 is TGTGCCAGCAGCTTAGATAGGGGTCAGCCCCAGCATTTT.

Concerning this clonotype: The germline gene is not matched at one end of the junction; a read error may be the cause. This chain uses TRBV20-1 with TRBJ2-7; D is unclear. The germline V gene encodes CDR1 DFQATT and CDR2 SNEGSKA (reference sequence). This CDR3 region has 14 residues. The CDR3 coding sequence is TGCAGTGCTCGACCACAAGGCTGGAATTCACCCCTCCACTTC. This sequence encodes CSARPQGWNSPLHF.